This T cell receptor beta chain was sequenced during a study of OX40 agonist ivuxolimab in advanced cancers. Study outcomes and limitations: On average, a greater number of expanded clones characterised CD8+ T cells relative to CD4+. CD4+ and CD8+ blood T cells expanded clonally by week 6 at 0.1 to 3.0 mg/kg.

Method: immunoSEQ multiplex PCR; TCRdb's copy keeps in-frame clones and lacks some. The sample consists of 31,000 or so clones, around nine tenths of them appearing once. Exclusion applied to patients with autoimmune disease history or systemic immunosuppression. The ends lost 5 bases at V and 0 bases at J; junction bases unmatched: 3. This CDR3 is built from 16 residues. Germline CDR1 reads SEHNR; CDR2 reads FQNEAQ (reference sequence). Comment on this clone: Its specificity is unknown.

The TCR was taken from an adult with an advanced solid tumor such as melanoma, head and neck, liver or kidney cancer. The gene calls are TRBV7-9 and TRBJ2-3; the match to TRBD2 covers 12 bases. Sample: CD4+ or CD8+ T cells sorted from blood, taken in a trial of the OX40 agonist ivuxolimab. The CDR3 loop is CASSLTSGGSTDTQYF. DNA for the CDR3: TGTGCCAGCAGCCTGACTAGCGGGGGTAGCACAGATACGCAGTATTTT.